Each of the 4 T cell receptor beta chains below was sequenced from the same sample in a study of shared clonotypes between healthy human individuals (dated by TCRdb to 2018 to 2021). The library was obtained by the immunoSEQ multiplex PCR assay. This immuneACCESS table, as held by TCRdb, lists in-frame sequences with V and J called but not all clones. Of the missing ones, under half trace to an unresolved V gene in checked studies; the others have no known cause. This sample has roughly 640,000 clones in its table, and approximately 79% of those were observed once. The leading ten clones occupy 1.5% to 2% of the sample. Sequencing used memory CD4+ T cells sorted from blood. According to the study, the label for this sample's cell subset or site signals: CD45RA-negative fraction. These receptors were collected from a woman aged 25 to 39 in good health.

The CDR3 coding sequence is TGCAGCGTTGAAGATCAAAATAGAGGAAACATTCAGTACTTC. Protein product: CSVEDQNRGNIQYF. The gene calls are TRBV29-1 and TRBJ2-4; D is unresolved. The germline V gene has CDR1 SQVTM and CDR2 ANQGSEA. CDR3 length equals 14 residues. The V gene lost 0 bases and the J gene lost 6 bases, with 12 bases spanning the gap.

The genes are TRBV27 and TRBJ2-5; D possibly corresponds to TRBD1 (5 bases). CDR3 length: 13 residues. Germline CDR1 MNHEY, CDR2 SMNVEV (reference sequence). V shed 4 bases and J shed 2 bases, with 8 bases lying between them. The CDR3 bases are TGTGCCAGCAGTTGGCAGGGACAAGAGACCCAGTACTTC. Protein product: CASSWQGQETQYF.

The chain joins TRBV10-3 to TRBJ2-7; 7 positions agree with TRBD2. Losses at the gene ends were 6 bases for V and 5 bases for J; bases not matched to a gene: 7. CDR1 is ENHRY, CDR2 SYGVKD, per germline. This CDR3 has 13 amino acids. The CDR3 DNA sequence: TGTGCCATCAGGGGTGCGGGAGCCCACGAGCAGTACTTC. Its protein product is CAIRGAGAHEQYF.

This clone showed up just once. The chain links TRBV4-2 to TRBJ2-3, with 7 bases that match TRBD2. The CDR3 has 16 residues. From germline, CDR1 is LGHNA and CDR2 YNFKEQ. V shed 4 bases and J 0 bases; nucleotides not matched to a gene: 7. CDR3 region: CASSPAERGSTDTQYF. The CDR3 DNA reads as TGTGCCAGCAGCCCGGCGGAGCGGGGTAGCACAGATACGCAGTATTTT.